The sequence of this T cell receptor beta chain was determined in a study of post-analysis software for immune sequencing data. The overall study: Recorded disease courses covered relapsing-remitting, secondary progressive and progressive-relapsing multiple sclerosis. Some patients had no subtype annotation. Points from the study as a whole: Patients used four to six TRBV segments, including TRBV5-6, TRBV5-1 and TRBV20-1, more often than controls. Controls showed significantly higher normalized Chao1 diversity than did multiple sclerosis patients.

About this clonotype itself: Its antigen is not identified.

The CDR3 runs 15 residues. CDR1 and CDR2 (germline): LNHNV, YYDKDF (reference sequence). V was pared by 3 bases and J by 0 bases, with 11 bases between. Included in the TCR beta cDNA libraries were unique molecular identifiers. TCRdb recomputed calls from the PCR reads with MiXCR, one row per CDR3 protein. The sample consists of about 820,000 distinct CDR3 sequences, about 57% of them appearing once. This sequence originates from a girl between 10 and 17 years old with multiple sclerosis. Sequencing was carried out using blood. This chain links TRBV15 with TRBJ1-1; D not resolved. CDR3 in amino acids: CATSSHLQMNTEAFF. The CDR3 DNA follows: TGTGCCACCAGCAGCCACTTACAGATGAACACTGAAGCTTTCTTT. Based on the CDR3 plus reference TRBV15 and TRBJ1-1, the full variable domain is DAMVIQNPRYQVTQFGKPVTLSCSQTLNHNVMYWYQQKSSQAPKLLFHYYDKDFNNEADTPDNFQSRRPNTSFCFLDIRSPGLGDTAMYLCATSSHLQMNTEAFFGQGTRLTVV.